The present entry profiles one T cell receptor (beta chain) with its context. Its antigen has not been determined. Base qualities are missing; no much larger clone stands one base away. Hyperthyroidism patients were aged 18 to 65 years and newly diagnosed, with disease duration of less than 2 months. Any patient with an uncontrolled infection, another autoimmune disease, pregnancy or lactation was excluded. Diagnoses were established on the basis of clinical symptoms, serum thyroxine and TRAb, thyroid ultrasound, and orbital computed tomography. For progressor patients, blood was drawn at the first diagnosis of hyperthyroidism, before any ophthalmopathy symptoms had appeared. Ficoll-Paque density gradient centrifugation was used to isolate PBMCs from approximately 10 ml of fresh peripheral blood. Progressor patients were initially diagnosed with Graves' hyperthyroidism and developed ophthalmopathy during follow-up. Trizol reagent was used to extract total RNA, and RNA quality was then checked on an Agilent 2100 Bioanalyzer.

The data are from a study of T cells in Graves' hyperthyroidism and ophthalmopathy (dated by TCRdb to the late 2010s). Concerning the study at large: Peripheral blood was collected at initial diagnosis, before any treatment. TCR V-J signatures able to tell the groups apart were searched for in a discovery cohort of 90 to 100 patients, of whom about 40 had Graves' ophthalmopathy and more than 55 had stable Graves' hyperthyroidism. An independent validation cohort of some 18 hyperthyroidism patients and about 15 patients who later progressed to ophthalmopathy tested prospective prediction of ophthalmopathy. The approximately 100 discovery patients were divided at random into training and test sets in a 7:3 ratio. Thyroid tissue and blood T-cell repertoires from more than 5 Graves' hyperthyroidism patients were also compared in the study. Once sampling was done, hyperthyroidism patients were given methimazole at a starting dose of 30 mg daily, whereas ophthalmopathy patients were given high-dose intravenous methylprednisolone. The paper reports TCR Vbeta CDR3 sequencing of more than 120 peripheral blood samples: fewer than 50 ophthalmopathy, roughly 80 hyperthyroidism and approximately 17 progressor patients.

General study outcomes and caveats: In validation, the model predicted progression to ophthalmopathy a median of approximately 6.6 months before onset, with about 70% sensitivity and roughly 77% specificity. Sample size was not statistically predetermined, and blinding of investigators to group allocation was not performed. Most expanded thyroid clonotypes (frequency above 0.001) were also detected in blood, suggesting blood repertoires may reflect thyroid immune responses. A model built on a 13 V-J signature distinguished ophthalmopathy from stable hyperthyroidism, reaching about 89% sensitivity and approximately 83% specificity in cross-validation and 80%/75% in testing.

The TCR beta CDR3 regions were amplified from RNA transcripts. The first round of RT-PCR for the TCR CDR3 was performed with the HTBI primer set and the Qiagen OneStep RT-PCR kit. Libraries were constructed in a second round of multiplex PCR, after which size selection and purification were performed. Paired-end sequencing of the libraries was performed with 100 bp reads on an Illumina HiSeq2000. For the original study's pipeline: SOAPnuke was used to process the raw data, removing reads that contained adapters or uncalled bases, had a mean Phred below 15, or lacked an exact match to the constant primer or identifier. High-quality paired reads were merged using COPE v1.2.5, and each unique nucleotide sequence was defined as a clonotype. MiTCR v1.1 was used to align the clonotypes against IMGT TRBV, TRBD and TRBJ reference segments. The analysis was restricted to V-J combinations with a frequency above 0.0001, which together covered around 99% of the repertoires. A TCS score was defined as the ratio between F50 (clonal expansion) and ExV (chaos), using BLOSUM62-based TCRdist between CDR3 peptides within each V-J. Welch's t-statistics and random forest reduced around 550 V-J features to fewer than 15, which were used in a naive Bayes classifier (R e1071). The public reads were quality trimmed at Q25 with fastp and then assembled into clones with MiXCR by TCRdb, keeping productive beta chains. Entries that share a CDR3 protein sequence are merged under the most common genes and DNA. It is TCRdb's table, rather than the study itself, that gives the V and J calls and clone size. The sample profile shows about 770,000 distinct CDR3 sequences; roughly 20% of them were found once. The ten largest clones represent roughly 17% of the sample.

The source is a woman aged 45-65 years with Graves' hyperthyroidism that later progressed to Graves' ophthalmopathy. Sequencing was carried out using blood.

The nucleotides are TGTGCCAGCAGCTTTGGACAGGGAGGGGGCAGCGGTACGCAGTATTTT. It is translated as CASSFGQGGGSGTQYF. Recombination joined TRBV7-9 with TRBJ2-3; TRBD1 is a possible D gene, resting on 8 matching bases. V is cut by 3 bases and J by 8 bases, and the space between the germline ends is 21 bases. Taken from the germline V gene (reference sequence), the CDR1 and CDR2 loops are SEHNR and FQNEAQ. The CDR3 covers 16 residues, taking in both the cysteine and the phenylalanine. Only CDR3 DNA remains: 48 bases, in frame from the first base.